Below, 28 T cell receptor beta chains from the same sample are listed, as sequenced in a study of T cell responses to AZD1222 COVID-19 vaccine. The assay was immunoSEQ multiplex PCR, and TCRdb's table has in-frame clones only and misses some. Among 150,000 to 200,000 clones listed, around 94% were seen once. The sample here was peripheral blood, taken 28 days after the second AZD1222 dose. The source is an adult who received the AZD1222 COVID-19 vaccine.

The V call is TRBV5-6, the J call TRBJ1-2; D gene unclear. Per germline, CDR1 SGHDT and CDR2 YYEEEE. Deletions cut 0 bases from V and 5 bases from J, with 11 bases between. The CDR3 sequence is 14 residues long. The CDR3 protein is CASSLARSWYGYTF. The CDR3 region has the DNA TGTGCCAGCAGCTTGGCCAGATCGTGGTATGGCTACACCTTC. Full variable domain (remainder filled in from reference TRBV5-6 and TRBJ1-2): DAGVTQSPTHLIKTRGQQVTLRCSPKSGHDTVSWYQQALGQGPQFIFQYYEEEERQRGNFPDRFSGHQFPNYSSELNVNALLLGDSALYLCASSLARSWYGYTFGSGTRLTVV.

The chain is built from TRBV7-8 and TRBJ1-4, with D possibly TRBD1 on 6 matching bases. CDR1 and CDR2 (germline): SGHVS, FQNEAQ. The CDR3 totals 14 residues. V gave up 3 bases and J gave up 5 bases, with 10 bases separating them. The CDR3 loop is CASSFAGVNEKLFF. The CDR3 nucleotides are TGTGCCAGCAGCTTTGCAGGGGTGAATGAAAAACTGTTTTTT. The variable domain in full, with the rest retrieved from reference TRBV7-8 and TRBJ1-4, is GAGVSQSPRYKVAKRGQDVALRCDPISGHVSLFWYQQALGQGPEFLTYFQNEAQLDKSGLPSDRFFAERPEGSVSTLKIQRTQQEDSAVYLCASSFAGVNEKLFFGSGTQLSVL.

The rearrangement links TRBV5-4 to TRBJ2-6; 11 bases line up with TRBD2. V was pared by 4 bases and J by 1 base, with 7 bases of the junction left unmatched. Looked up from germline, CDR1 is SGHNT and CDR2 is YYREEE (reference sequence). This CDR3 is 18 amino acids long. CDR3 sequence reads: CASSPWTSGLSGANVLTF. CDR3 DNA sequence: TGTGCCAGCAGCCCCTGGACTAGCGGGCTTTCTGGGGCCAACGTCCTGACTTTC.

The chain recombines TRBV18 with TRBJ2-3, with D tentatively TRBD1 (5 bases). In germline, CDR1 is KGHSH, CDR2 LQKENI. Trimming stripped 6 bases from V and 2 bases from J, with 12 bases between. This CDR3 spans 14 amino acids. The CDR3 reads CASSRQYPTDTQYF. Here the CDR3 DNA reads TGTGCCAGCTCTCGACAGTATCCCACAGATACGCAGTATTTT.

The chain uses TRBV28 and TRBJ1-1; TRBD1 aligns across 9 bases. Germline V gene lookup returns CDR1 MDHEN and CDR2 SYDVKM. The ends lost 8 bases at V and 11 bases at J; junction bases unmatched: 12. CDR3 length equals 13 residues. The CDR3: CASRRPGTGSAFF. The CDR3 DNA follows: TGTGCCAGCCGACGTCCCGGGACAGGGTCGGCTTTCTTT.

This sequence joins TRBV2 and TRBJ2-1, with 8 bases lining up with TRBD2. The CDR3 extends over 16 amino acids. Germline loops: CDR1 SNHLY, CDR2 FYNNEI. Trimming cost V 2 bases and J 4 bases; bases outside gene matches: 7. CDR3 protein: CASSEQSGRDYNEQFF. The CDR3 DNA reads TGTGCCAGCAGTGAACAGAGCGGGAGAGATTACAATGAGCAGTTCTTC.

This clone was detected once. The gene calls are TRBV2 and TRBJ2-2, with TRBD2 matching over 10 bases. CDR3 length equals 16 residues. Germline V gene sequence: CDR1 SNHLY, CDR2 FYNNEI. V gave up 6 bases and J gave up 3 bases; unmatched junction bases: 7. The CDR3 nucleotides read TGTGCCAGCAGGGGGCTAGCGGGAGACGACACCGGGGAGCTGTTTTTT. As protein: CASRGLAGDDTGELFF.

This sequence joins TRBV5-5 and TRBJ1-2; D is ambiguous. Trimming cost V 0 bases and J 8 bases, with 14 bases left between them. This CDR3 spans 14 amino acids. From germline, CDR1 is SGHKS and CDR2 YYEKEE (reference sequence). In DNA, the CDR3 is TGTGCCAGCAGCTTGGATACGGTCAGCGTCGGCTACACCTTC. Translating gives CASSLDTVSVGYTF.

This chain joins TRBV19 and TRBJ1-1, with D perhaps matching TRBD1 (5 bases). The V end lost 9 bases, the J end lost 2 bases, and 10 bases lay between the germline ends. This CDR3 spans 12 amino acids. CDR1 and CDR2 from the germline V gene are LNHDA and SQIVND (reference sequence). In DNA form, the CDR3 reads TGTGCCAGCAGTGACAGAAACACTGAAGCTTTCTTT. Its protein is CASSDRNTEAFF.

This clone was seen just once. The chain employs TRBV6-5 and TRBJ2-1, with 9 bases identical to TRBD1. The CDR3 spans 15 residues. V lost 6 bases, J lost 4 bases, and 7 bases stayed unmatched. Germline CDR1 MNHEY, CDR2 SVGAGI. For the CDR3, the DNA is TGTGCCAGCAGGATAACAGGGGGCCCGTACAATGAGCAGTTCTTC. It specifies CASRITGGPYNEQFF.

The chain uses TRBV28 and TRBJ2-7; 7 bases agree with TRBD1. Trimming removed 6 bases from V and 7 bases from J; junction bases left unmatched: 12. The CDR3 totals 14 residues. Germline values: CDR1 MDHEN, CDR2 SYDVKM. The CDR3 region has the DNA TGTGCCAGCAGCCACGGGACAGAACCGGGGGAGCAGTACTTC. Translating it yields CASSHGTEPGEQYF.

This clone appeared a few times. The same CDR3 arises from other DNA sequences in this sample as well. The DNA of the CDR3 is TGTGCCTGGAGTGTAGGGTCCTATAATTCACCCCTCCACTTT. Translation: CAWSVGSYNSPLHF. J is TRBJ1-6 and V is TRBV30; unclear D gene. Per the germline V gene, CDR1 is GTSNPN and CDR2 is SVGIG (reference sequence). V was clipped by 0 bases and J by 1 base, with 4 bases between them. The CDR3 consists of 14 residues.

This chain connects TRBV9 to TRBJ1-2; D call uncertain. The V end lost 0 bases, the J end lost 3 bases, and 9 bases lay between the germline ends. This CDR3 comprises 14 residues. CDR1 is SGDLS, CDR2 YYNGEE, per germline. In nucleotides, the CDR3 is TGTGCCAGCAGCGTAGAGATCCGGGACTATGGCTACACCTTC. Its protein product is CASSVEIRDYGYTF. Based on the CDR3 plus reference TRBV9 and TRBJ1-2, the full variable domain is DSGVTQTPKHLITATGQRVTLRCSPRSGDLSVYWYQQSLDQGLQFLIQYYNGEERAKGNILERFSAQQFPDLHSELNLSSLELGDSALYFCASSVEIRDYGYTFGSGTRLTVV.

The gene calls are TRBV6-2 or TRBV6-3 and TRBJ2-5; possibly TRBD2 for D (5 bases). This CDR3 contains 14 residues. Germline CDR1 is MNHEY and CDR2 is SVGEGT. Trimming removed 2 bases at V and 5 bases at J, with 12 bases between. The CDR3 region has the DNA TGTGCCAGCAGTTACGGGCTATCTAGCGAGACCCAGTACTTC. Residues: CASSYGLSSETQYF.

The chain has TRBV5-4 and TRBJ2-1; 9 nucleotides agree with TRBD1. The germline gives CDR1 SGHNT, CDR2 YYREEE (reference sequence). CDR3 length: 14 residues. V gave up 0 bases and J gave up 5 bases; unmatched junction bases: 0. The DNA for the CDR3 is TGTGCCAGCAGCTTGGACAGGGGGCACAATGAGCAGTTCTTC. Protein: CASSLDRGHNEQFF.

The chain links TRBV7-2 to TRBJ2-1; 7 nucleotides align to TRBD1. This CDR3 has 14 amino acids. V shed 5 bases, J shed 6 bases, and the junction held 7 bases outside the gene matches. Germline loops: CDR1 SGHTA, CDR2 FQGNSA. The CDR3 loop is CASSPRTGLNEQFF. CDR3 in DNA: TGTGCCAGCAGCCCAAGGACAGGCCTCAATGAGCAGTTCTTC.

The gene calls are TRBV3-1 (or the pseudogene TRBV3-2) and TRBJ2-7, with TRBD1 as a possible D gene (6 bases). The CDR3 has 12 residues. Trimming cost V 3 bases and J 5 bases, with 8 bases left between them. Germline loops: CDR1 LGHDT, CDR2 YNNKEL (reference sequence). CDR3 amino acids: CASSQNRDEQYF. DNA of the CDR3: TGTGCCAGCAGCCAGAACAGGGACGAGCAGTACTTC.

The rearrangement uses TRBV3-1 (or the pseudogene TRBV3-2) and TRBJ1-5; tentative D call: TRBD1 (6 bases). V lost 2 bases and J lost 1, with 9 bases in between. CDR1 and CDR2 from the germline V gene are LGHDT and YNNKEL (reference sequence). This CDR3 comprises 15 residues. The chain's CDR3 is CASSQNRVSNQPQHF. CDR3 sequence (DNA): TGTGCCAGCAGCCAAAACAGGGTGAGCAATCAGCCCCAGCATTTT.

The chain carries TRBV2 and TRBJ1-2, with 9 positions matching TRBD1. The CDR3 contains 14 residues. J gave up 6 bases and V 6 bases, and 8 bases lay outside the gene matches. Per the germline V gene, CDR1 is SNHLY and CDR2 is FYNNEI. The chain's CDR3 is CASSEPGQGNGYTF. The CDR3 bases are TGTGCCAGCAGCGAACCGGGACAGGGTAATGGCTACACCTTC. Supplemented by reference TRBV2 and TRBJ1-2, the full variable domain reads EPEVTQTPSHQVTQMGQEVILRCVPISNHLYFYWYRQILGQKVEFLVSFYNNEISEKSEIFDDQFSVERPDGSNFTLKIRSTKLEDSAMYFCASSEPGQGNGYTFGSGTRLTVV.

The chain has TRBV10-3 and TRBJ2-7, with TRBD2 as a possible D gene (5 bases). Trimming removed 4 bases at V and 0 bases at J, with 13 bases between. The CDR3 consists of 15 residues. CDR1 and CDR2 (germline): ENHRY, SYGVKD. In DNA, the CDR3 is TGTGCCATCAGTGGAGGGTTTCCTACCTCCTACGAGCAGTACTTC. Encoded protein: CAISGGFPTSYEQYF.

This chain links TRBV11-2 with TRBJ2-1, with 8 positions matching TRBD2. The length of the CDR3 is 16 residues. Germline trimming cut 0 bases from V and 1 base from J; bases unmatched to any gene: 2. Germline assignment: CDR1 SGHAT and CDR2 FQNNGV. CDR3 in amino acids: CASSLEGTRSYNEQFF. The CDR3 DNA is TGTGCCAGCAGCTTAGAGGGGACTAGGTCCTACAATGAGCAGTTCTTC. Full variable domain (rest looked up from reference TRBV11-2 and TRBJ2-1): EAGVAQSPRYKIIEKRQSVAFWCNPISGHATLYWYQQILGQGPKLLIQFQNNGVVDDSQLPKDRFSAERLKGVDSTLKIQPAKLEDSAVYLCASSLEGTRSYNEQFFGPGTRLTVL.

The CDR3 protein is CASSVDHGANYGYTF. The CDR3 DNA reads as TGTGCCAGCAGCGTAGATCATGGGGCTAACTATGGCTACACCTTC. V usage is TRBV9 and J usage is TRBJ1-2; D remains ambiguous. CDR1 is SGDLS, CDR2 YYNGEE, per germline. V was trimmed by 0 bases and J by 0 bases, leaving 9 bases between them. CDR3 size: 15 residues.

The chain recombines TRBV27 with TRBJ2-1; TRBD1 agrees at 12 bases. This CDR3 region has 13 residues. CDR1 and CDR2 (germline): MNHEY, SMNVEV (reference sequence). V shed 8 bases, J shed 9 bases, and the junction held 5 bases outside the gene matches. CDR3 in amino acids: CASRDRGRGEQFF. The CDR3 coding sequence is TGTGCCAGCCGGGACAGGGGGCGCGGTGAGCAGTTCTTC.

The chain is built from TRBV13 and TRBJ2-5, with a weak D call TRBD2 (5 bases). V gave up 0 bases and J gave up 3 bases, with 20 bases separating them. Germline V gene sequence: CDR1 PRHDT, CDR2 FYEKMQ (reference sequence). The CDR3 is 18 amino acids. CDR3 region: CASSLGRERAGLEETQYF. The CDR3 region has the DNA TGTGCCAGCAGCTTAGGCCGGGAACGGGCCGGATTAGAAGAGACCCAGTACTTC.

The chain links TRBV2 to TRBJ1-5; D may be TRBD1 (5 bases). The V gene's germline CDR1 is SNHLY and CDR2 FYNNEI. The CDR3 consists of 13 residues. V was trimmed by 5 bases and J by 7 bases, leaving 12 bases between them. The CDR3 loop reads CASSRGVGQPQHF. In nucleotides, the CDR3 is TGTGCCAGCAGTAGGGGTGTGGGACAGCCCCAGCATTTT.

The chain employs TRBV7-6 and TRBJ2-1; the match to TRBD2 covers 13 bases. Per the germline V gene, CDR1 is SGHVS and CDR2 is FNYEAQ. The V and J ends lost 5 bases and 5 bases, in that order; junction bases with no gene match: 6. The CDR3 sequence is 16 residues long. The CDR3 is CASSPWTSGSDNEQFF. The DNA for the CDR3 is TGTGCCAGCAGCCCCTGGACTAGCGGGAGTGACAATGAGCAGTTCTTC.

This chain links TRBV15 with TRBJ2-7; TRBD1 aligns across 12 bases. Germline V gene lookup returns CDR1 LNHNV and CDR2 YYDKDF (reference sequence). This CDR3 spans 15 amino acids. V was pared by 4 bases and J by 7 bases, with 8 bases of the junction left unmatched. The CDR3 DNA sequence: TGTGCCACCAGCATGCCGGGACAGGGGGCCGGAGAGCAGTACTTC. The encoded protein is CATSMPGQGAGEQYF.

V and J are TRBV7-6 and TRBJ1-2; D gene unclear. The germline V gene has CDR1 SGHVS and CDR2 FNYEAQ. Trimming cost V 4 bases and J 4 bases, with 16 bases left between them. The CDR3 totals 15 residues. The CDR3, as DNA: TGTGCCAGCAGCTCCCAAAGCGGAGCGGGCTATGGCTACACCTTC. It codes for CASSSQSGAGYGYTF.